This passage covers 26 T cell receptor beta chains from one sample sequenced in a study of blood T cell repertoires in COVID-19. TCRdb keeps only in-frame clones here, not all; method: immunoSEQ multiplex PCR. The table records approximately 200,000 clones, about nine tenths of them present only once. Sequencing used PBMCs or T cells enriched from blood (not recorded which). These TCRs come from a man aged 25 to 40 in a cohort exposed to, infected with or recovered from COVID-19 (not recorded which).

This rearrangement joins TRBV19 to TRBJ2-5, with D tentatively TRBD2 (6 bases). Germline V CDR1 and CDR2: LNHDA, SQIVND (reference sequence). The CDR3 runs 14 residues. Trimming pared 6 bases from V and 5 bases from J, leaving 16 bases between. The CDR3 region has the DNA TGTGCCAGTAGCATCCAGGCGGGAAAGGAGACCCAGTACTTC. This gives the protein CASSIQAGKETQYF.

V and J are TRBV5-5 and TRBJ2-7; TRBD1 might be the D (5 bases). Per the germline V gene, CDR1 is SGHKS and CDR2 is YYEKEE (reference sequence). The CDR3 spans 14 residues. Trimming removed 1 base at V and 1 base at J, with 9 bases between. The CDR3 here is CASSLSGHSYEQYF. The CDR3 DNA reads TGTGCCAGCAGCTTGTCTGGACATTCCTACGAGCAGTACTTC.

V and J are TRBV7-9 and TRBJ2-7; TRBD1 might be the D (6 bases). Trimming removed 4 bases at V and 7 bases at J, with 20 bases between. The CDR3 has 15 amino acids. The germline V gene encodes CDR1 SEHNR and CDR2 FQNEAQ (reference sequence). The CDR3 spells CASSSLLQGIGEQYF. CDR3 bases: TGTGCCAGCAGCTCCCTTTTACAGGGTATTGGGGAGCAGTACTTC. Based on the CDR3 plus reference TRBV7-9 and TRBJ2-7, the full variable domain is DTGVSQNPRHKITKRGQNVTFRCDPISEHNRLYWYRQTLGQGPEFLTYFQNEAQLEKSRLLSDRFSAERPKGSFSTLEIQRTEQGDSAMYLCASSSLLQGIGEQYFGPGTRLTVT.

The CDR3 is CATSAGAVGTDTQYF. CDR3 nucleotides: TGTGCCACCAGCGCAGGGGCCGTTGGGACAGATACGCAGTATTTT. The gene calls are TRBV15 and TRBJ2-3, with D possibly being TRBD1 (6 bases). Germline CDR1 reads LNHNV; CDR2 reads YYDKDF (reference sequence). The CDR3 covers 15 residues. Between the trimmed V and J ends, which lost 5 bases and 3 bases, there was a span of 15 bases.

The table lists this clone with a count of one. The chain couples TRBV7-9 to TRBJ2-3; D is ambiguous. The CDR3 covers 15 residues. CDR1 is SEHNR and CDR2 is FQNEAQ in the germline V gene (reference sequence). V was cut by 3 bases and J by 6 bases, with 16 bases left in between. The CDR3 nucleotides are TGTGCCAGCAGCTTGTATCTCCGAGGCGAGGATACGCAGTATTTT. The encoded protein is CASSLYLRGEDTQYF. Together with reference TRBV7-9 and TRBJ2-3, the CDR3 gives the full variable domain: DTGVSQNPRHKITKRGQNVTFRCDPISEHNRLYWYRQTLGQGPEFLTYFQNEAQLEKSRLLSDRFSAERPKGSFSTLEIQRTEQGDSAMYLCASSLYLRGEDTQYFGPGTRLTVL.

The V call is TRBV27, the J call TRBJ1-1; maybe TRBD1 (5 bases). The CDR3 has 16 residues. Trimming cost V 6 bases and J 4 bases, with 21 bases left between them. Germline loops: CDR1 MNHEY, CDR2 SMNVEV (reference sequence). The CDR3 DNA sequence: TGTGCCAGCAGCACCGGCCAAATGGGGAGGGGCACTGAAGCTTTCTTT. Translating gives CASSTGQMGRGTEAFF.

V gene TRBV27 combines with J gene TRBJ1-2; perhaps TRBD1 as D (6 bases). The V gene lost 0 bases and the J gene lost 4 bases, with 18 bases spanning the gap. CDR1 and CDR2 from the germline V gene are MNHEY and SMNVEV (reference sequence). The CDR3 totals 17 residues. The CDR3 loop is CASSLSPQAGVIYGYTF. CDR3 nucleotide sequence: TGTGCCAGCAGTTTATCTCCCCAGGCAGGGGTTATCTATGGCTACACCTTC.

The J gene is TRBJ2-1, the V gene TRBV5-1, with D tentatively TRBD1 (5 bases). The CDR3 runs to 14 residues. Between the trimmed V and J ends, which lost 4 bases and 3 bases, there was a span of 11 bases. In germline, CDR1 is SGHRS, CDR2 YFSETQ. The CDR3 bases are TGCGCCAGCAGCAAACCCGACAGCTACAATGAGCAGTTCTTC. This encodes CASSKPDSYNEQFF.

This chain links TRBV24-1 with TRBJ1-6; D remains unclear. The CDR3 is made up of 14 amino acids. Germline V CDR1 and CDR2: KGHDR, SFDVKD. V lost 9 bases and J lost 4, with 12 bases in between. The CDR3 loop reads CATFNEPYNSPLHF. The CDR3 bases are TGTGCCACCTTTAACGAGCCATATAATTCACCCCTCCACTTT.

The CDR3 loop is CASSPTGGAAEAFF. DNA for the CDR3: TGTGCCAGCAGCCCTACAGGGGGCGCGGCTGAAGCTTTCTTT. The chain combines TRBV11-3 with TRBJ1-1, with 9 positions matching TRBD1. Germline V gives CDR1 SGHNT, CDR2 YENEEA. The CDR3 covers 14 residues. With V trimmed by 5 bases and J by 6 bases, 7 bases remained unmatched.

The V call is TRBV7-2, the J call TRBJ2-3; TRBD1 might be the D (6 bases). V lost 1 base, J lost 4 bases, and 12 bases lay in between. The CDR3 is 15 amino acids. CDR1 is SGHTA and CDR2 is FQGNSA in the germline V gene. The CDR3 sequence is CASSLGARGADTQYF. In nucleotides, the CDR3 is TGTGCCAGCAGCTTAGGCGCCAGGGGAGCAGATACGCAGTATTTT. The variable domain in full, completed from reference TRBV7-2 and TRBJ2-3, reads GAGVSQSPSNKVTEKGKDVELRCDPISGHTALYWYRQSLGQGLEFLIYFQGNSAPDKSGLPSDRFSAERTGGSVSTLTIQRTQQEDSAVYLCASSLGARGADTQYFGPGTRLTVL.

J is TRBJ2-1 and V is TRBV5-4; D might be TRBD2 (6 bases). The CDR3 sequence is 14 residues long. CDR1 and CDR2 (germline): SGHNT, YYREEE (reference sequence). Trimming stripped 4 bases from V and 1 base from J, with 9 bases between. The CDR3 loop is CASSPEGSYNEQFF. The CDR3 DNA reads as TGTGCCAGCAGCCCGGAGGGATCCTACAATGAGCAGTTCTTC.

This rearrangement joins TRBV9 to TRBJ1-1, with no clear D. CDR1 and CDR2 (germline): SGDLS, YYNGEE. This CDR3 is built from 14 residues. The V end lost 0 bases, the J end lost 2 bases, and 8 bases lay between the germline ends. CDR3 residues: CASSVAGANTEAFF. The CDR3 region has the DNA TGTGCCAGCAGCGTAGCTGGAGCAAACACTGAAGCTTTCTTT.

The rearrangement joins TRBV23-1 to TRBJ2-5; 9 positions match TRBD1. TRBV23-1 is classed as an ORF, of uncertain function. V lost 8 bases and J lost 2; bases outside the gene matches: 12. This CDR3 region has 16 residues. The DNA of the CDR3 is TGCGCCAGCCTATTACCGGGACAGGGAGATCAAGAGACCCAGTACTTC. Amino acid sequence: CASLLPGQGDQETQYF.

The CDR3, as DNA: TGTGCCAGTAGTATTGCGGGAACCTCCTACGAGCAGTACTTC. Amino acids: CASSIAGTSYEQYF. The chain links TRBV19 to TRBJ2-7; possibly TRBD2 for D (6 bases). This CDR3 comprises 14 residues. Trimming took off 3 bases at V and 0 bases at J, with 9 bases between the two ends. Germline V lookup: CDR1 LNHDA, CDR2 SQIVND (reference sequence).

V is TRBV3-1 (or the pseudogene TRBV3-2) and J is TRBJ2-1; TRBD2 matches at 10 bases. Germline V CDR1 and CDR2: LGHDT, YNNKEL (reference sequence). The V gene end was trimmed by 0 bases and the J gene end by 5 bases; junction bases not matched to a gene: 4. The CDR3 runs 16 residues. Here the CDR3 reads CASSQELAGKNNEQFF. DNA for the CDR3: TGTGCCAGCAGCCAAGAACTAGCGGGAAAAAACAATGAGCAGTTCTTC.

This chain uses TRBV7-9 with TRBJ1-4; 9 bases map to TRBD1. V was clipped by 5 bases and J by 8 bases; unmatched bases: 15. The CDR3 is 17 amino acids. CDR1 is SEHNR, CDR2 FQNEAQ, per germline (reference sequence). CDR3 sequence reads: CASSHEDGTGFGEKLFF. Written as DNA, the CDR3 is TGTGCCAGCAGCCACGAAGACGGGACAGGGTTCGGAGAAAAACTGTTTTTT.

V usage is TRBV28 and J usage is TRBJ1-5; no reliable D call. CDR1 is MDHEN, CDR2 SYDVKM, per germline. The CDR3 loop spans 16 amino acids. V was pared by 0 bases and J by 7 bases, with 16 bases between. The CDR3 sequence: CASSLWVMGSGQPQHF. DNA of the CDR3: TGTGCCAGCAGTTTATGGGTGATGGGCTCGGGGCAGCCCCAGCATTTT.

The chain combines TRBV2 with TRBJ1-4, with D perhaps TRBD1 (5 bases). The V end was cut by 2 bases, the J end by 11 bases, with 18 bases between. This CDR3 has 15 amino acids. The germline CDR1 and CDR2 sequences are SNHLY and FYNNEI. CDR3 nucleotides: TGTGCCAGCAGTGAATTTAAGGCAGGGCCACTCAAACTGTTTTTT. Protein sequence: CASSEFKAGPLKLFF.

The genes are TRBV28 and TRBJ1-1; TRBD1 might be the D (6 bases). CDR3 length: 13 residues. The germline gives CDR1 MDHEN, CDR2 SYDVKM. V was shortened by 10 bases and J by 5 bases, with 17 bases between the two germline ends. The CDR3 DNA is TGTGCCACCACCTTACAGGGACGGACTGAAGCTTTCTTT. Translated, it gives CATTLQGRTEAFF.

The V call is TRBV7-2, the J call TRBJ1-5; a possible D gene is TRBD1 (6 bases). Germline-derived CDR1 and CDR2 are SGHTA and FQGNSA. The CDR3 spans 15 residues. Between the trimmed V and J ends, which lost 0 bases and 6 bases, there was a span of 12 bases. The CDR3 bases are TGTGCCAGCAGCTTAGCACCAACAGGGTTTCAGCCCCAGCATTTT. It is translated as CASSLAPTGFQPQHF.

This chain joins TRBV4-3 and TRBJ2-4; 8 nucleotides agree with TRBD2. Germline assignment: CDR1 LGHNA and CDR2 YSLEER. The trim removed 0 bases at V and 8 bases at J, leaving 9 bases unmatched. This CDR3 contains 16 residues. As DNA, the CDR3 is TGCGCCAGCAGCCAAGATCGCGTGGCGGGAGGAGACATTCAGTACTTC. This codes for CASSQDRVAGGDIQYF.

The V call is TRBV18, the J call TRBJ1-6; 9 bases are a match to TRBD1. This CDR3 has 13 residues. The germline V gene has CDR1 KGHSH and CDR2 LQKENI. Unmatched junction bases numbered 3, after V lost 4 bases and J lost 11 bases. CDR3 sequence reads: CASSRDRDAPLHF. The CDR3 DNA sequence: TGTGCCAGCTCACGGGACAGGGATGCACCCCTCCACTTT.

The CDR3 region is CASRSDRVYNEQFF. The CDR3 nucleotides read TGTGCCAGCAGATCGGACAGGGTTTACAATGAGCAGTTCTTC. The chain links TRBV11-2 to TRBJ2-1; TRBD1 matches at 8 bases. V lost 6 bases, J lost 4 bases, and 5 bases stayed unmatched. Looked up from germline, CDR1 is SGHAT and CDR2 is FQNNGV. This CDR3 has 14 amino acids.

The chain has TRBV7-2 and TRBJ2-7; TRBD1 aligns across 9 bases. This CDR3 comprises 17 residues. With 3 bases clipped from V and 5 bases from J, the junction kept 14 bases outside the gene matches. Germline lookup yields CDR1 SGHTA and CDR2 FQGNSA. CDR3 sequence: CASSFQTKGQGLDEQYF. The DNA for the CDR3 is TGTGCCAGCAGCTTCCAAACTAAAGGACAGGGGCTCGACGAGCAGTACTTC.

This clone has a single count. V gene TRBV15 combines with J gene TRBJ1-2, with a weak D call TRBD1 (5 bases). Per germline, CDR1 LNHNV and CDR2 YYDKDF (reference sequence). This CDR3 spans 15 amino acids. V was cut by 0 bases and J by 4 bases, with 12 bases left in between. This CDR3 reads CATSRDTGHLYGYTF. CDR3 nucleotides: TGTGCCACCAGCAGAGATACAGGACACCTCTATGGCTACACCTTC.